A single sample is the source of the 22 T cell receptor beta chains below, sequenced in a study of T cells in Graves' hyperthyroidism and ophthalmopathy. Amplified TCR beta CDR3 regions came from RNA transcripts. In the first-round RT-PCR of the TCR CDR3, the HTBI primer set was used. TCRdb re-analysed the multiplex PCR reads in MiXCR, keeping a single row per CDR3 protein. This table holds about 350,000 distinct CDR3 sequences, about a sixth found once. The specimen was blood. The source of these receptors is a woman aged 40 to 50 with Graves' ophthalmopathy.

This clonotype was counted many times. The chain links TRBV7-2 to TRBJ2-6, with 9 bases matching TRBD2. V gave up 0 bases and J gave up 0 bases; unmatched junction bases: 6. Germline loops: CDR1 SGHTA, CDR2 FQGNSA. The CDR3 is 19 residues long. The CDR3 bases are TGTGCCAGCAGCTTAGCGTCTAGCGGGGTAACCTCTGGGGCCAACGTCCTGACTTTC. Its protein product is CASSLASSGVTSGANVLTF. Looking up the rest from reference TRBV7-2 and TRBJ2-6 gives the full variable domain: GAGVSQSPSNKVTEKGKDVELRCDPISGHTALYWYRQSLGQGLEFLIYFQGNSAPDKSGLPSDRFSAERTGGSVSTLTIQRTQQEDSAVYLCASSLASSGVTSGANVLTFGAGSRLTVL.

This clonotype was seen at least ten times. The chain joins TRBV27 to TRBJ2-1; D remains unclear. This CDR3 contains 14 residues. The germline gives CDR1 MNHEY, CDR2 SMNVEV (reference sequence). Between the trimmed V and J ends, which lost 3 bases and 0 bases, there was a span of 6 bases. CDR3 sequence: CASSLVNSYNEQFF. DNA for the CDR3: TGTGCCAGCAGTTTGGTCAACTCCTACAATGAGCAGTTCTTC.

This clonotype was counted at least ten times. This chain connects TRBV12-3 or TRBV12-4 to TRBJ1-2, with D possibly being TRBD1 (5 bases). The V gene lost 3 bases and the J gene lost 5 bases, with 13 bases spanning the gap. The CDR3 has 14 residues. The CDR3 is CASSLEGTGYGYTF. In DNA, the CDR3 is TGTGCCAGCAGTTTGGAGGGGACGGGGTATGGCTACACCTTC.

This clonotype was found a few times. The genes are TRBV6-2 or TRBV6-3 and TRBJ2-1, with TRBD2 as a possible D gene (5 bases). Germline lookup yields CDR1 MNHEY and CDR2 SVGEGT. CDR3 length: 14 residues. Trimming cost V 0 bases and J 8 bases, with 11 bases left between them. The CDR3 DNA is TGTGCCAGCAGTTACTCGAGGGTAGCCCATGAGCAGTTCTTC. Protein product: CASSYSRVAHEQFF.

This clonotype has a count of ten or more. V gene TRBV2 combines with J gene TRBJ2-3, with TRBD2 as a possible D gene (5 bases). This CDR3 is 15 amino acids long. V was shortened by 1 base and J by 4 bases, with 12 bases between the two germline ends. Germline V gene lookup returns CDR1 SNHLY and CDR2 FYNNEI. The CDR3 reads CASSEGRGASDTQYF. The CDR3 nucleotides are TGTGCCAGCAGTGAAGGTCGGGGAGCTTCAGATACGCAGTATTTT.

This clonotype was recorded a few times. The chain recombines TRBV4-1 with TRBJ2-4; D remains unclear. Trimming cost V 2 bases and J 0 bases, with 8 bases left between them. The CDR3 extends over 15 amino acids. The V gene's germline CDR1 is MGHRA and CDR2 YSYEKL. CDR3 in amino acids: CASSQLQLAKNIQYF. CDR3 DNA: TGCGCCAGCAGCCAACTACAGCTAGCCAAAAACATTCAGTACTTC.

There are many counts of this clonotype. V usage is TRBV28 and J usage is TRBJ2-5, with 7 bases lining up with TRBD2. V gave up 4 bases and J gave up 5 bases; unmatched junction bases: 13. There are 16 residues in the CDR3. CDR1 MDHEN and CDR2 SYDVKM come from the germline V gene. CDR3 in DNA: TGTGCCAGCAGTTCCCCCCGGGGGAGCGGGACTGAGACCCAGTACTTC. It codes for CASSSPRGSGTETQYF.

This clonotype was seen repeatedly, ten times or more. This chain connects TRBV9 to TRBJ1-1; TRBD1 aligns across 7 bases. Unmatched junction bases numbered 2, after V lost 3 bases and J lost 0 bases. This CDR3 has 14 residues. CDR1 SGDLS and CDR2 YYNGEE come from the germline V gene. The CDR3 spells CASSEQGMNTEAFF. DNA of the CDR3: TGTGCCAGCAGCGAACAGGGGATGAACACTGAAGCTTTCTTT.

The chain uses TRBV28 and TRBJ2-5; D is ambiguous. V shed 6 bases and J shed 3 bases, with 17 bases lying between them. Germline V gives CDR1 MDHEN, CDR2 SYDVKM. This CDR3 comprises 15 residues. CDR3 DNA sequence: TGTGCCAGCAGGATTCGGTGGAGAGAAGAAGAGACCCAGTACTTC. Amino acid sequence: CASRIRWREEETQYF. The full variable domain, its missing parts supplied by reference TRBV28 and TRBJ2-5, is DVKVTQSSRYLVKRTGEKVFLECVQDMDHENMFWYRQDPGLGLRLIYFSYDVKMKEKGDIPEGYSVSREKKERFSLILESASTNQTSMYLCASRIRWREEETQYFGPGTRLLVL.

This clonotype has a count of ten or more. The chain recombines TRBV9 with TRBJ2-2, with 8 bases matching TRBD2. Trimming at V came to 4 bases and at J to 1 base, leaving 6 bases not matched to a gene. This CDR3 has 16 amino acids. Germline V gene data show CDR1 as SGDLS and CDR2 as YYNGEE. CDR3 residues: CASSPPAGENTGELFF. The CDR3, as DNA: TGTGCCAGCAGCCCCCCAGCGGGAGAGAACACCGGGGAGCTGTTTTTT.

The V call is TRBV11-2, the J call TRBJ2-2, with TRBD2 identical over 7 bases. Germline V CDR1 and CDR2: SGHAT, FQNNGV. V dropped 5 bases and J dropped 7; count of bases not matched to a gene: 13. CDR3 size: 16 residues. The CDR3, as DNA: TGTGCCAGCAGCCGTCATTTCGGTGGGAGGGACGGGGAGCTGTTTTTT. As protein: CASSRHFGGRDGELFF.

In its sample, this clonotype was seen many times. J is TRBJ2-7 and V is TRBV12-3 or TRBV12-4, with 9 positions matching TRBD1. Trimming cost V 7 bases and J 2 bases; bases outside gene matches: 6. There are 14 residues in the CDR3. The CDR3 nucleotides read TGTGCCAGCACCGGGGACAGGGACGCCTACGAGCAGTACTTC. Its translation: CASTGDRDAYEQYF.

This clonotype has a count of ten or more. This chain uses TRBV6-1 with TRBJ2-5, with a tentative D call TRBD1 (6 bases). This CDR3 spans 13 amino acids. The V end lost 4 bases, the J end lost 0 bases, and 6 bases lay between the germline ends. CDR1 is MNHNS, CDR2 SASEGT, per germline. The CDR3 region has the DNA TGTGCCAGCAGTGGACAGGACCAAGAGACCCAGTACTTC. Translated: CASSGQDQETQYF.

This clonotype was picked up many times. This chain uses TRBV12-3 or TRBV12-4 with TRBJ2-2, with D perhaps matching TRBD1 (5 bases). Trimming pared 3 bases from V and 9 bases from J, leaving 14 bases between. This CDR3 contains 14 residues. The chain's CDR3 is CASSLVQGSRELFF. Written as DNA, the CDR3 is TGTGCCAGCAGTTTGGTCCAGGGTTCCCGGGAGCTGTTTTTT.

This clonotype was seen at least ten times. The chain is built from TRBV7-2 and TRBJ2-5; 10 bases agree with TRBD2. The CDR3 covers 16 residues. The germline V gene has CDR1 SGHTA and CDR2 FQGNSA. Trimming took 1 base from V and 5 from J; bases not matched to a gene: 7. The CDR3 DNA reads TGTGCCAGCAGCTTAGATACTAGCGGGATGAGGGAGACCCAGTACTTC. This sequence encodes CASSLDTSGMRETQYF.

This clonotype appeared many times. The chain couples TRBV24-1 to TRBJ2-2; D is possibly TRBD1 or TRBD2 (6 bases each). The CDR3 length is 17 residues. Trimming left V 5 bases short and J 0 bases short, with 15 bases between. Germline V gene lookup returns CDR1 KGHDR and CDR2 SFDVKD. As DNA, the CDR3 is TGTGCCACCAGTGCGGGGGCAGCCAATTCGAACACCGGGGAGCTGTTTTTT. Amino acid sequence: CATSAGAANSNTGELFF.

This clonotype has ten or more counts. The chain recombines TRBV24-1 with TRBJ2-5; a weak D match, TRBD1 (5 bases). CDR3 length: 14 amino acids. Trimming stripped 0 bases from V and 4 bases from J, with 8 bases between. The V gene's germline CDR1 is KGHDR and CDR2 SFDVKD. CDR3: CATSDLGRAETQYF. The CDR3 DNA reads as TGTGCCACCAGTGATTTGGGCAGGGCAGAGACCCAGTACTTC.

The rearrangement joins TRBV12-3 or TRBV12-4 to TRBJ1-6; 7 positions match TRBD1. The V and J ends lost 5 bases and 7 bases, in that order; junction bases with no gene match: 5. This CDR3 region has 14 residues. Written as DNA, the CDR3 is TGTGCCAGCAGTCGGGACAGCCCAAATTCACCCCTCCACTTT. It yields the protein CASSRDSPNSPLHF.

This clonotype was seen repeatedly, ten times or more. CDR3 protein: CASSYRRSYGYTF. CDR3 nucleotide sequence: TGTGCCAGCAGTTACAGGCGGAGCTATGGCTACACCTTC. This chain uses TRBV6-2 or TRBV6-3 with TRBJ1-2, with D hard to call. Germline V CDR1 and CDR2: MNHEY, SVGEGT. V was clipped by 2 bases and J by 4 bases, with 8 bases between them. This CDR3 is built from 13 residues.

Ten or more counts support this clonotype. V usage is TRBV6-2 or TRBV6-3 and J usage is TRBJ2-6, with a possible D match to TRBD1 (6 bases). The CDR3 is made up of 15 amino acids. Per the germline V gene, CDR1 is MNHEY and CDR2 is SVGEGT. Trimming left V 5 bases short and J 4 bases short, with 12 bases between. In DNA form, the CDR3 reads TGTGCCAGCAGTAACAGGGCTCCCGGGGCCAACGTCCTGACTTTC. Its translation: CASSNRAPGANVLTF.

V gene TRBV11-1 combines with J gene TRBJ2-5; 7 positions match TRBD1. The CDR3 has 14 residues. The germline gives CDR1 SGHAT, CDR2 FQDESV (reference sequence). The V gene end was trimmed by 3 bases and the J gene end by 4 bases; junction bases not matched to a gene: 5. Written as DNA, the CDR3 is TGTGCCAGCAGCTTCTTATCAGGGGGAGAGACCCAGTACTTC. It translates to CASSFLSGGETQYF.

This clonotype came up many times. The J gene is TRBJ1-1, the V gene TRBV10-2; no definite D call. V was cut by 7 bases and J by 1 base, with 4 bases left in between. CDR1 is WSHSY and CDR2 is SAAADI in the germline V gene. The CDR3 extends over 11 amino acids. CDR3 in amino acids: CASTGNTEAFF. Written as DNA, the CDR3 is TGCGCCAGCACCGGGAACACTGAAGCTTTCTTT.